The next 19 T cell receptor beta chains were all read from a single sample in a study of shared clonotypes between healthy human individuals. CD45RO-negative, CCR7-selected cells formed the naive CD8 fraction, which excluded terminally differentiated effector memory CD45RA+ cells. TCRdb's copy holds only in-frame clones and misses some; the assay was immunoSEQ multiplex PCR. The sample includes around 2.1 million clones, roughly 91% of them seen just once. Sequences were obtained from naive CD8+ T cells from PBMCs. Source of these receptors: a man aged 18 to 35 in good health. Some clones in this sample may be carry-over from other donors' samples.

CDR3 residues: CASSPWEGADEKLFF. For the CDR3, the DNA is TGCGCCAGCAGCCCCTGGGAGGGGGCAGATGAAAAACTGTTTTTT. V is TRBV4-1 and J is TRBJ1-4, with 7 bases lining up with TRBD1. The CDR3 extends over 15 amino acids. CDR1 is MGHRA, CDR2 YSYEKL, per germline. Trimming removed 4 bases from V and 6 bases from J; junction bases left unmatched: 8.

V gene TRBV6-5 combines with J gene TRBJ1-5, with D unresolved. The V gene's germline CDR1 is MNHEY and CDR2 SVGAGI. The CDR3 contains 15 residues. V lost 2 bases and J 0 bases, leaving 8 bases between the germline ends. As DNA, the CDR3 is TGTGCCAGCAGTTACGCCAAAACTAGCAATCAGCCCCAGCATTTT. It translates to CASSYAKTSNQPQHF.

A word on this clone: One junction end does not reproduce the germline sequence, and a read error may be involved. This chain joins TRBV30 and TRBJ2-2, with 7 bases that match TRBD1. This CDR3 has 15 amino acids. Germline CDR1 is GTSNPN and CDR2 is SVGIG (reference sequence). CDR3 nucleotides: TGTGCCTGGAGTGTGAGCAGGGGGAACGCCGGGGAGCTGTTTTTT. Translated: CAWSVSRGNAGELFF.

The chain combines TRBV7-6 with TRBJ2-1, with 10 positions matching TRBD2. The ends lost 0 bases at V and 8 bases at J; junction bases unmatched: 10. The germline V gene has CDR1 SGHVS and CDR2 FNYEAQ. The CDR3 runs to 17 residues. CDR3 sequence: CASSLALTSGKADEQFF. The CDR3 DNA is TGTGCCAGCAGCTTAGCGCTTACTAGCGGGAAGGCCGATGAGCAGTTCTTC. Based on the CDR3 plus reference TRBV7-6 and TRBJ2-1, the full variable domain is GAGVSQSPRYKVTKRGQDVALRCDPISGHVSLYWYRQALGQGPEFLTYFNYEAQQDKSGLPNDRFSAERPEGSISTLTIQRTEQRDSAMYRCASSLALTSGKADEQFFGPGTRLTVL.

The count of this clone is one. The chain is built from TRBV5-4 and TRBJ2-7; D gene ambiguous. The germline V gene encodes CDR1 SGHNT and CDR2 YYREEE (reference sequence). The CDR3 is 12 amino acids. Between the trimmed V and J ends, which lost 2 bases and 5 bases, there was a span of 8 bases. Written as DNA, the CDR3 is TGTGCCAGCAGCTTAAAGGGCCACGAGCAGTACTTC. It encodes CASSLKGHEQYF.

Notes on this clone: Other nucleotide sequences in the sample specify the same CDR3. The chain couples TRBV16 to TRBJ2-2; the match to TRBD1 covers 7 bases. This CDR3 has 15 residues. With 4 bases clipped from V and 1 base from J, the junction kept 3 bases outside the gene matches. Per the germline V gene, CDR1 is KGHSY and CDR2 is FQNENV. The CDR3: CASSPRTGNTGELFF. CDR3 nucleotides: TGTGCCAGCAGCCCACGGACAGGGAACACCGGGGAGCTGTTTTTT.

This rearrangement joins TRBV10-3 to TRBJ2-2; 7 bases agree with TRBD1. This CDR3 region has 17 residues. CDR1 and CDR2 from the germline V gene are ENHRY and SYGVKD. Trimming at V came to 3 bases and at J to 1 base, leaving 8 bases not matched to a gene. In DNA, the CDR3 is TGTGCCATCAGTGACCTCTTTCGGGACAGGAACACCGGGGAGCTGTTTTTT. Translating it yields CAISDLFRDRNTGELFF.

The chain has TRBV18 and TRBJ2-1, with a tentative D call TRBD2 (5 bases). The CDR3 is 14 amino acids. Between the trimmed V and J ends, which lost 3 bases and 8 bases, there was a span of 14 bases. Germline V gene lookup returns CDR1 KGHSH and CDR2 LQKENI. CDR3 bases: TGTGCCAGCTCACCTATTAGCGTTCGTGATGAGCAGTTCTTC. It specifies CASSPISVRDEQFF.

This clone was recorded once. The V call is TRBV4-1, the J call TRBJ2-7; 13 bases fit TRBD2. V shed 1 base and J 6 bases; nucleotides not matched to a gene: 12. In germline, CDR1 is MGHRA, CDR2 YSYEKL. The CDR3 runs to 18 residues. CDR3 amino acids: CASSQAIIGTSGIVEQYF. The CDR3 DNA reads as TGCGCCAGCAGCCAAGCTATTATTGGGACTAGCGGGATTGTCGAGCAGTACTTC.

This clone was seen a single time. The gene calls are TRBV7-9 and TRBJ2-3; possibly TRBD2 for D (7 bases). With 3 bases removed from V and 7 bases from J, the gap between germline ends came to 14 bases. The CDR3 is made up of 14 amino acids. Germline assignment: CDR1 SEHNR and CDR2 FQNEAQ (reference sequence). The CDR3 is CASSFSGGQHTQYF. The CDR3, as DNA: TGTGCCAGCAGCTTCTCGGGGGGCCAGCATACGCAGTATTTT. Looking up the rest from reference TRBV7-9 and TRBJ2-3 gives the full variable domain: DTGVSQNPRHKITKRGQNVTFRCDPISEHNRLYWYRQTLGQGPEFLTYFQNEAQLEKSRLLSDRFSAERPKGSFSTLEIQRTEQGDSAMYLCASSFSGGQHTQYFGPGTRLTVL.

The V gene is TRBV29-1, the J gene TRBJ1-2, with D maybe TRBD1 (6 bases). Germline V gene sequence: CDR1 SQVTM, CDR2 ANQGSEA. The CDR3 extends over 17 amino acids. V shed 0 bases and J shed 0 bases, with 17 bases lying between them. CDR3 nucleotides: TGCAGCGTTGAAGAACCCCAACAGGGTACGGCTAACTATGGCTACACCTTC. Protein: CSVEEPQQGTANYGYTF.

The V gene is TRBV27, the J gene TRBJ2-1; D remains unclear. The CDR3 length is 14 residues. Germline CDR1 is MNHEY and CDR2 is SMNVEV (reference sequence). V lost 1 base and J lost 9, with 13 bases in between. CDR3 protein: CASSLLPMGGEQFF. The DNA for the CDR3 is TGTGCCAGCAGTTTATTGCCAATGGGTGGTGAGCAGTTCTTC.

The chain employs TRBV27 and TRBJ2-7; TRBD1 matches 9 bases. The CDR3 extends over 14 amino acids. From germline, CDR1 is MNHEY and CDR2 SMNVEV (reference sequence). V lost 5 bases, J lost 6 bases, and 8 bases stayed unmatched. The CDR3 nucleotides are TGTGCCAGCAGTCACCGGGACAGGGTTGGCGAGCAGTACTTC. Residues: CASSHRDRVGEQYF.

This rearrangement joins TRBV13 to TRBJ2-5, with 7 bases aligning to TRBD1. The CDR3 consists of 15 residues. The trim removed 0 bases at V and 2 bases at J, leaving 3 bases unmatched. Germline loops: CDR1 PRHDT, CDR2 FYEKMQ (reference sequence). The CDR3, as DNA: TGTGCCAGCAGCTTAGGGCCGGGACAGCAAGAGACCCAGTACTTC. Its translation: CASSLGPGQQETQYF.

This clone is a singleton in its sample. CDR3 loop: CAGSTGTGSGADTQYF. The CDR3, as DNA: TGTGCCGGCTCAACCGGGACAGGGTCCGGGGCAGATACGCAGTATTTT. The chain has TRBV9 and TRBJ2-3; 9 positions match TRBD1. Germline CDR1 SGDLS, CDR2 YYNGEE. V lost 10 bases to trimming and J lost 4 bases; unmatched junction nucleotides: 16. The CDR3 loop spans 16 amino acids.

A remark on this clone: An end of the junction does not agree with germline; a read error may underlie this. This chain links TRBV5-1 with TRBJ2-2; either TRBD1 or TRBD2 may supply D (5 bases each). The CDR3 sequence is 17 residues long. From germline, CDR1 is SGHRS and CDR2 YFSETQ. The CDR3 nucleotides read TGCGCCAGCAGCCATCCGAGGGGCGAGAGCTACACCGAGGAGCTGTTTTTT. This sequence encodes CASSHPRGESYTEELFF.

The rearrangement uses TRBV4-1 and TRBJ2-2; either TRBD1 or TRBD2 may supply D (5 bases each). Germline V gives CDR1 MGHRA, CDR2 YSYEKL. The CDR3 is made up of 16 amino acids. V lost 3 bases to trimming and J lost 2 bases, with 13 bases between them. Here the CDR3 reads CASSHTGTDNTGELFF. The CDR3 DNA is TGCGCCAGCAGCCATACCGGGACGGATAACACCGGGGAGCTGTTTTTT.

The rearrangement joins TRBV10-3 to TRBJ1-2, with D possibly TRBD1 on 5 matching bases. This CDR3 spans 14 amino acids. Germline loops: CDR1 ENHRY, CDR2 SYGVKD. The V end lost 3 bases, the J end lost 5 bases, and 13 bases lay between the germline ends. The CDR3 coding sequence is TGTGCCATCAGTGATGGTCCAGGGTCTTATGGCTACACCTTC. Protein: CAISDGPGSYGYTF.

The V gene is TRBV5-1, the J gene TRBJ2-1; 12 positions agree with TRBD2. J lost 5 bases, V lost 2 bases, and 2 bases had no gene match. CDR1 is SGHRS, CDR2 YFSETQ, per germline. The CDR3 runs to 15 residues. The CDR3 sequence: CASSLWTSGNNEQFF. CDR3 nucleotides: TGCGCCAGCAGCTTATGGACTAGCGGGAACAATGAGCAGTTCTTC.